These 13 T cell receptor beta chains came from one sample sequenced in a study of T-cell reconstitution after alpha-beta-depleted transplantation in children. Researchers prepared the TCRbeta library using unique molecular identifiers, the study reports. TCRdb used MiXCR to reprocess the PCR reads, holding one entry per CDR3 protein. The sample lists some 460,000 distinct CDR3 sequences, 16% seen once, with over 25% in the top ten. This specimen consisted of PBMCs, mostly from graft donor cells, obtained 360 days after TCRalphabeta/CD19-depleted stem cell transplant. These receptors all come from a boy younger than two who had a stem cell transplant for Wiskott-Aldrich syndrome, so the T cells may come from the graft donor.

In its sample, this clonotype was seen many times. V usage is TRBV6-5 and J usage is TRBJ2-7; 7 positions agree with TRBD2. The CDR3 is made up of 14 amino acids. Germline CDR1 MNHEY, CDR2 SVGAGI. Trimming removed 3 bases from V and 1 base from J; junction bases left unmatched: 3. As DNA, the CDR3 is TGTGCCAGCAGTTATAACGGGGGGTCCTACGAGCAGTACTTC. Its translation: CASSYNGGSYEQYF.

This clonotype came up a few times. CDR3 protein: CASSVAGGDNQPQHF. DNA for the CDR3: TGTGCCAGCAGCGTAGCTGGGGGAGACAATCAGCCCCAGCATTTT. The chain combines TRBV9 with TRBJ1-5, with D possibly being TRBD1 (5 bases). Trimming stripped 0 bases from V and 3 bases from J, with 10 bases between. The CDR3 is 15 amino acids. Germline CDR1 and CDR2: SGDLS and YYNGEE.

The chain employs TRBV24-1 and TRBJ2-7; D unclear. Trimming stripped 3 bases from V and 0 bases from J, with 11 bases between. The CDR3 contains 15 residues. CDR1 is KGHDR, CDR2 SFDVKD, per germline. The DNA for the CDR3 is TGTGCCACCAGTGATCCAAGCCGGAGCTCCTACGAGCAGTACTTC. Translation gives CATSDPSRSSYEQYF.

This clonotype was counted between two and nine times. This chain uses TRBV2 with TRBJ2-5; 9 nucleotides align to TRBD2. The germline CDR1 and CDR2 sequences are SNHLY and FYNNEI. The ends lost 10 bases at V and 2 bases at J; junction bases unmatched: 2. The CDR3 spans 12 residues. CDR3 residues: CATSGTQETQYF. CDR3 DNA: TGTGCCACTAGCGGGACTCAAGAGACCCAGTACTTC.

This clonotype has a handful of counts. The CDR3 spells CASSYGIRSETQYF. CDR3 nucleotide sequence: TGTGCCAGCAGTTACGGAATCCGGTCGGAGACCCAGTACTTC. The chain uses TRBV6-5 and TRBJ2-5; D uncertain. V was trimmed by 2 bases and J by 5 bases, leaving 12 bases between them. Germline lookup yields CDR1 MNHEY and CDR2 SVGAGI. CDR3 length: 14 amino acids.

V is TRBV5-1 and J is TRBJ2-5; no clear D gene. Germline V lookup: CDR1 SGHRS, CDR2 YFSETQ. Trimming removed 4 bases from V and 0 bases from J, with 16 bases in between. The CDR3 contains 16 residues. CDR3 sequence reads: CASSLGKHPYQETQYF. The CDR3, as DNA: TGCGCCAGCAGCCTTGGAAAGCACCCGTACCAAGAGACCCAGTACTTC. Full variable domain (remainder filled in from reference TRBV5-1 and TRBJ2-5): KAGVTQTPRYLIKTRGQQVTLSCSPISGHRSVSWYQQTPGQGLQFLFEYFSETQRNKGNFPGRFSGRQFSNSRSEMNVSTLELGDSALYLCASSLGKHPYQETQYFGPGTRLLVL.

The chain uses TRBV3-1 and TRBJ2-1; 8 positions match TRBD2. V lost 1 base to trimming and J lost 9 bases; unmatched junction nucleotides: 8. The CDR3 is made up of 15 amino acids. Germline values: CDR1 LGHDT, CDR2 YNNKEL (reference sequence). CDR3 DNA sequence: TGTGCCAGCAGCCAAGCCGTTTGGGCGGGAGGTGAGCAGTTCTTC. Translation: CASSQAVWAGGEQFF.

This clonotype was picked up a small number of times. The gene calls are TRBV18 and TRBJ2-7; a weak D match, TRBD2 (6 bases). The V end lost 2 bases, the J end lost 3 bases, and 14 bases lay between the germline ends. The CDR3 length is 15 residues. Germline-derived CDR1 and CDR2 are KGHSH and LQKENI. The chain's CDR3 is CASSPRAGQGYEQYF. The CDR3 DNA is TGTGCCAGCTCACCAAGAGCGGGCCAGGGCTACGAGCAGTACTTC.

This clonotype came up a few times. The J gene is TRBJ2-5, the V gene TRBV7-9, with D perhaps TRBD1 (6 bases). Germline CDR1 is SEHNR and CDR2 is FQNEAQ (reference sequence). CDR3 length: 14 residues. V lost 1 base to trimming and J lost 3 bases, with 9 bases between them. CDR3 DNA sequence: TGTGCCAGCAGCTTAGGACAGGAGAAAGAGACCCAGTACTTC. This gives the protein CASSLGQEKETQYF.

CDR3 nucleotide sequence: TGTGCCAGTAGTACTAACTATGGCTACACCTTC. Translating it yields CASSTNYGYTF. The chain combines TRBV19 with TRBJ1-2; D ambiguous. V was pared by 4 bases and J by 0 bases, with 0 bases between. CDR3 length: 11 amino acids. Germline V lookup: CDR1 LNHDA, CDR2 SQIVND (reference sequence). The variable domain in full, with the rest retrieved from reference TRBV19 and TRBJ1-2, is DGGITQSPKYLFRKEGQNVTLSCEQNLNHDAMYWYRQDPGQGLRLIYYSQIVNDFQKGDIAEGYSVSREKKESFPLTVTSAQKNPTAFYLCASSTNYGYTFGSGTRLTVV.

This chain links TRBV30 with TRBJ2-7; 12 nucleotides match TRBD2. Germline assignment: CDR1 GTSNPN and CDR2 SVGIG (reference sequence). J was trimmed by 3 bases and V by 4 bases; bases with no gene match: 10. CDR3 length: 16 residues. The CDR3 here is CAWNKGPSGRGYEQYF. In nucleotides, the CDR3 is TGTGCCTGGAATAAAGGCCCTAGCGGGAGGGGCTACGAGCAGTACTTC.

This clonotype has more than one count but fewer than ten. This chain joins TRBV5-8 and TRBJ1-5; D is unresolved. Per germline, CDR1 SGHTS and CDR2 YDEGEE. The CDR3 is 12 residues long. The CDR3 coding sequence is TGTGAGGGCAGCCACGTCAATCAGCCCCAGCATTTT. Translating gives CEGSHVNQPQHF.

At least ten counts were recorded for this clonotype. The chain couples TRBV20-1 to TRBJ2-2; D gene ambiguous. The CDR3 extends over 12 amino acids. Germline lookup yields CDR1 DFQATT and CDR2 SNEGSKA (reference sequence). With 3 bases removed from V and 3 bases from J, the gap between germline ends came to 5 bases. CDR3 loop: CSARSDTGELFF. The CDR3 region has the DNA TGCAGTGCTAGGTCGGACACCGGGGAGCTGTTTTTT.